Listed below are T cell receptor beta chains from one sample, sequenced in a study of cytomegalovirus exposure and HLA in healthy donors. The repertoire was sequenced with immunoSEQ multiplex PCR; TCRdb's copy has only in-frame clones and lacks some. In the table there are more than 140,000 clones, 75% to 80% of which are singletons. Source material: PBMCs. These TCRs come from a male donor in good health and CMV-seronegative. The CDR3 runs from the conserved cysteine through the conserved F or W. Fields, in order: V gene, J gene, clone size, D gene, CDR3 protein, CDR3 DNA. D genes are given only for firm matches. Clone size is not always given. Where it is, it says once, few, many or a class for expanded clones.

V gene: TRBV4-1
J gene: TRBJ2-1
clone size: NA
D gene: TRBD2
CDR3 protein: CASSLGLAGGNEQFF
CDR3 DNA: TGCGCCAGCAGCCTGGGACTAGCGGGGGGCAATGAGCAGTTCTTC

V gene: TRBV9
J gene: TRBJ2-1
clone size: NA
D gene: NA
CDR3 protein: CASSDGASPRYNEQFF
CDR3 DNA: TGTGCCAGCAGCGATGGGGCCTCCCCCCGTTACAATGAGCAGTTCTTC

V gene: TRBV4-1
J gene: TRBJ1-1
clone size: NA
D gene: NA
CDR3 protein: CASSQDGGGWAEAFF
CDR3 DNA: TGCGCCAGCAGCCAAGATGGGGGGGGCTGGGCTGAAGCTTTCTTT

V gene: TRBV6-1
J gene: TRBJ1-6
clone size: NA
D gene: NA
CDR3 protein: CASISRDNSPLHF
CDR3 DNA: TGTGCCAGCATTAGCAGGGATAATTCACCCCTCCACTTT

V gene: TRBV7-9
J gene: TRBJ2-1
clone size: NA
D gene: TRBD2
CDR3 protein: CASSPRTSGGYNEQFF
CDR3 DNA: TGTGCCAGCAGCCCCCGGACTAGCGGGGGCTACAATGAGCAGTTCTTC

V gene: TRBV7-9
J gene: TRBJ2-7
clone size: NA
D gene: TRBD2
CDR3 protein: CASSISGSLYEQYF
CDR3 DNA: TGTGCCAGCAGCATAAGCGGGAGTCTCTACGAGCAGTACTTC

V gene: TRBV5-1
J gene: TRBJ2-1
clone size: NA
D gene: TRBD1
CDR3 protein: CASRDRVNEQFF
CDR3 DNA: TGCGCCAGCAGGGACAGGGTGAATGAGCAGTTCTTC

V gene: TRBV10-3
J gene: TRBJ2-7
clone size: once
D gene: TRBD1
CDR3 protein: CASSPTDRGAYEQYF
CDR3 DNA: TGTGCCAGCTCCCCCACTGACAGGGGGGCCTACGAGCAGTACTTC

V gene: TRBV6-4
J gene: TRBJ1-1
clone size: NA
D gene: NA
CDR3 protein: CASQKAFF
CDR3 DNA: TGTGCCAGCCAGAAAGCTTTCTTT

V gene: TRBV7-8
J gene: TRBJ2-5
clone size: NA
D gene: NA
CDR3 protein: CASSPSGRGETQYF
CDR3 DNA: TGTGCCAGCAGCCCCTCGGGGCGGGGAGAGACCCAGTACTTC

V gene: TRBV5-1
J gene: TRBJ2-7
clone size: NA
D gene: TRBD2
CDR3 protein: CASRGGLSFGYEQYF
CDR3 DNA: TGCGCCAGCAGGGGGGGGTTATCCTTTGGTTACGAGCAGTACTTC

V gene: TRBV2
J gene: TRBJ2-3
clone size: NA
D gene: TRBD2
CDR3 protein: CASRPSGRSPDTQYF
CDR3 DNA: TGTGCCAGCAGACCTAGCGGGAGGTCCCCAGATACGCAGTATTTT

V gene: TRBV10-3
J gene: TRBJ1-2
clone size: few
D gene: NA
CDR3 protein: CAIIADANYGYTF
CDR3 DNA: TGTGCCATCATAGCCGATGCTAACTATGGCTACACCTTC

V gene: TRBV18
J gene: TRBJ2-5
clone size: NA
D gene: NA
CDR3 protein: CASSPWSGQETQYF
CDR3 DNA: TGTGCCAGCTCGCCTTGGTCAGGGCAAGAGACCCAGTACTTC

V gene: TRBV30
J gene: TRBJ2-2
clone size: NA
D gene: TRBD1
CDR3 protein: CAWRAQTGTGELFF
CDR3 DNA: TGTGCCTGGAGAGCTCAGACAGGGACCGGGGAGCTGTTTTTT

V gene: TRBV5-1
J gene: TRBJ1-6
clone size: NA
D gene: TRBD1
CDR3 protein: CASRSRDSPSYSPLHF
CDR3 DNA: TGCGCCAGCAGGTCCCGGGACAGTCCGTCCTATTCACCCCTCCACTTT

V gene: TRBV4-3
J gene: TRBJ2-1
clone size: NA
D gene: TRBD1
CDR3 protein: CASSQVRGQSSYNEQFF
CDR3 DNA: TGCGCCAGCAGCCAAGTCCGGGGACAGAGCTCCTACAATGAGCAGTTCTTC

V gene: TRBV10-3
J gene: TRBJ2-3
clone size: NA
D gene: NA
CDR3 protein: CAISEQFPRTDTQYF
CDR3 DNA: TGTGCCATCAGTGAGCAGTTCCCGCGGACAGATACGCAGTATTTT

V gene: TRBV27
J gene: TRBJ2-1
clone size: few
D gene: TRBD2
CDR3 protein: CASSASGWLSQFF
CDR3 DNA: TGTGCCAGCAGTGCTAGCGGGTGGCTCTCGCAGTTCTTC

V gene: TRBV4-3
J gene: TRBJ1-2
clone size: NA
D gene: TRBD1
CDR3 protein: CASSQAGQSVGYTF
CDR3 DNA: TGCGCCAGCAGCCAGGCGGGACAGAGTGTAGGTTACACCTTC

V gene: TRBV11-3
J gene: TRBJ1-1
clone size: NA
D gene: NA
CDR3 protein: CASSSLFDRPLNTEAFF
CDR3 DNA: TGTGCCAGCAGCTCTCTTTTTGACAGGCCCCTAAACACTGAAGCTTTCTTT

V gene: TRBV29-1
J gene: TRBJ2-7
clone size: NA
D gene: TRBD2
CDR3 protein: CSVAGVKAGGLRDEQYF
CDR3 DNA: TGCAGCGTTGCGGGGGTTAAAGCGGGAGGCCTAAGGGACGAGCAGTACTTC

V gene: TRBV13
J gene: TRBJ2-1
clone size: NA
D gene: NA
CDR3 protein: CASSLGDYGYNEQFF
CDR3 DNA: TGTGCCAGCAGCTTAGGAGACTATGGCTACAATGAGCAGTTCTTC

V gene: TRBV27
J gene: TRBJ1-2
clone size: NA
D gene: NA
CDR3 protein: CASSLAGDTHGYTF
CDR3 DNA: TGTGCCAGCAGTTTAGCAGGGGATACCCATGGCTACACCTTC

V gene: TRBV13
J gene: TRBJ2-4
clone size: NA
D gene: TRBD2
CDR3 protein: CASRRGGRKNIQYF
CDR3 DNA: TGTGCCAGCAGGCGGGGGGGCCGCAAAAACATTCAGTACTTC

V gene: TRBV2
J gene: TRBJ1-2
clone size: NA
D gene: TRBD1
CDR3 protein: CASRGPGQGTNYGYTF
CDR3 DNA: TGTGCCAGCAGAGGGCCCGGACAGGGGACTAACTATGGCTACACCTTC

V gene: TRBV6-7
J gene: TRBJ1-2
clone size: NA
D gene: TRBD1
CDR3 protein: CASSYRTGGNGYTF
CDR3 DNA: TGTGCCAGCAGTTACCGTACAGGGGGCAATGGCTACACCTTC

V gene: TRBV28
J gene: TRBJ1-1
clone size: NA
D gene: NA
CDR3 protein: CASSSDPQGTEAFF
CDR3 DNA: TGTGCCAGCAGCTCGGACCCTCAGGGGACTGAAGCTTTCTTT

V gene: TRBV7-3
J gene: TRBJ2-1
clone size: few
D gene: TRBD2
CDR3 protein: CASVGGRAYNEQFF
CDR3 DNA: TGTGCCAGTGTAGGAGGGAGGGCCTACAATGAGCAGTTCTTC

V gene: TRBV30
J gene: TRBJ2-2
clone size: NA
D gene: TRBD2
CDR3 protein: CAWMASGRAGELFF
CDR3 DNA: TGTGCCTGGATGGCTAGCGGGAGGGCCGGGGAGCTGTTTTTT

V gene: TRBV19
J gene: TRBJ1-2
clone size: few
D gene: NA
CDR3 protein: CARPTRADYGYTF
CDR3 DNA: TGTGCCAGACCAACGAGGGCAGACTATGGCTACACCTTC

V gene: TRBV2
J gene: TRBJ2-1
clone size: NA
D gene: TRBD2
CDR3 protein: CASSERESLAGDEQFF
CDR3 DNA: TGTGCCAGCAGTGAAAGGGAATCACTAGCGGGGGATGAGCAGTTCTTC

V gene: TRBV7-3
J gene: TRBJ1-1
clone size: NA
D gene: TRBD1
CDR3 protein: CASSRRDRGDTEAFF
CDR3 DNA: TGTGCCAGCAGCCGCCGGGACAGGGGGGACACTGAAGCTTTCTTT

V gene: TRBV30
J gene: TRBJ1-4
clone size: NA
D gene: TRBD1
CDR3 protein: CAWSASTGFEKLFF
CDR3 DNA: TGTGCCTGGAGTGCCTCGACAGGGTTTGAAAAACTGTTTTTT

V gene: TRBV18
J gene: TRBJ2-7
clone size: NA
D gene: NA
CDR3 protein: CASSPPGLLRGEQYF
CDR3 DNA: TGTGCCAGCTCACCCCCGGGACTGCTCCGTGGGGAGCAGTACTTC